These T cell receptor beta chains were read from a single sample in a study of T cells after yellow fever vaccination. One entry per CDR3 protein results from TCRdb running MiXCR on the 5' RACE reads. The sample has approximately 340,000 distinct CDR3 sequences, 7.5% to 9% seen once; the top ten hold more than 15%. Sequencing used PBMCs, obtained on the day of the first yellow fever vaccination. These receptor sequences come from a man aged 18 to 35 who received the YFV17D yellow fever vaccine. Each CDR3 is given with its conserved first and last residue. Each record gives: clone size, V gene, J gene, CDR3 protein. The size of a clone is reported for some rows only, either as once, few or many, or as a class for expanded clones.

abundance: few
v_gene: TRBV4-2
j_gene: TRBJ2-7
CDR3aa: CASSQDPAAPYEQYF

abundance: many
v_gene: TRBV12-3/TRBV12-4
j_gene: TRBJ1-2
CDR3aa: CASSPPTVSGYTF

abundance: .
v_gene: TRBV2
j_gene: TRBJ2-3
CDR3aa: CASTRVIAGDSDTQYF

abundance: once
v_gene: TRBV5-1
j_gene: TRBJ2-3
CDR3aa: CASSRGGASDTQYF

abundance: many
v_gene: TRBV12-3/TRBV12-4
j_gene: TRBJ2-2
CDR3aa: CASTPLAAGELFF

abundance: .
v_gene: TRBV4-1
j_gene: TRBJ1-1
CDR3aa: CASSQDGVMNTEAFF

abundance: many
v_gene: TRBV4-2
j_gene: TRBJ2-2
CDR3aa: CASSPPGQGTGELFF

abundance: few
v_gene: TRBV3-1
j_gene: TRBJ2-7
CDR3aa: CASSQRLAADYEQYF

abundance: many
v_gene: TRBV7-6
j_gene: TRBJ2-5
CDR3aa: CASSSGLTGSRETQYF

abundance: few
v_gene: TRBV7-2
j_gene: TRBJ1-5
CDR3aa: CASSFPGLNQPQHF

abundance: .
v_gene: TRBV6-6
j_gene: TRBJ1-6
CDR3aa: CASRLDRNSPLHF

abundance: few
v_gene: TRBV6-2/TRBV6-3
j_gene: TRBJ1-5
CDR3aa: CASTTANQPQHF

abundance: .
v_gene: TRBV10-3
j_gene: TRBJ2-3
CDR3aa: CAISEQDSGDTQYF

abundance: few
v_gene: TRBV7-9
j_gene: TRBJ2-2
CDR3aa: CASSIWDTDTGELFF

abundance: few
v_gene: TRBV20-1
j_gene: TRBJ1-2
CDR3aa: CSAKRQGLVYGYTF

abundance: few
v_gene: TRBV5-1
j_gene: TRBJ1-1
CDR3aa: CASSLSPLGNTEAFF

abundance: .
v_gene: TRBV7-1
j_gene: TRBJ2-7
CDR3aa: CASSSWTPYEQYF

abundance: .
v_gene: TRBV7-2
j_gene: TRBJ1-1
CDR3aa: CASSLAGGFTFF

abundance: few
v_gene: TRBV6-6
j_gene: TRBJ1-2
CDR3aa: CASRREAGYGYTF

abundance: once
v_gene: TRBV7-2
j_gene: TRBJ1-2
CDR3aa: CASSPLRNYGYTF

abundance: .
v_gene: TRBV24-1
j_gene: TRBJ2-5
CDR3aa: CAFSHLPQGMGYQETQYF

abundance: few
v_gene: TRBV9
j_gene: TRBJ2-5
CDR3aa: CASSVQAGGSETQYF

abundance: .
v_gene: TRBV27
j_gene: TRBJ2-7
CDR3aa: CASSLLSDWGDRANEQYF

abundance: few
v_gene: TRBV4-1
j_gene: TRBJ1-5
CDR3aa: CASRQLSPGQGCNQPQHF

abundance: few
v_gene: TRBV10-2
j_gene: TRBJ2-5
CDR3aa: CASSESLLAGAQETQYF

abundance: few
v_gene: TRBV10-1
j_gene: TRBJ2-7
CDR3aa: CASSTGTYKQYF

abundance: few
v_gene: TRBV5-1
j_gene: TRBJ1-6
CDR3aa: CASSTQGAFNSPLHF

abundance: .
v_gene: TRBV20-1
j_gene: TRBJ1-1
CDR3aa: CSASSHTLRDDTEAFF

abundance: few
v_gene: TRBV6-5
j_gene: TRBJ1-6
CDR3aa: CASSYRAPLNNSPLHF

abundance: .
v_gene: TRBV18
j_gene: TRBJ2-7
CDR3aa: CASSPSGTPYEQYF

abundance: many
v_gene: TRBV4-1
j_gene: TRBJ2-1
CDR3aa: CASSQDPDYNEQFF

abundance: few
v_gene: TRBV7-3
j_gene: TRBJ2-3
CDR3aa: CASSLEPGLKGDTQYF

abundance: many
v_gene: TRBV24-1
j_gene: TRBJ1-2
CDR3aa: CATSDVYGYTF

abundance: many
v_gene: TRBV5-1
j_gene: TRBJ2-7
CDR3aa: CASSSESLYEQYF

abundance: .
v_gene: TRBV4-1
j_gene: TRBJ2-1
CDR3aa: CASSQRGISYNEQFF

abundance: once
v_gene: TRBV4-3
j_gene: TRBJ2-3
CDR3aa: CASSQEDRGSADTRYF

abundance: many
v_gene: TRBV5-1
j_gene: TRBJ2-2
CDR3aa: CASSTVEGYGELFF

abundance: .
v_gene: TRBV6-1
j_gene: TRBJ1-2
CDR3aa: CASSATGTGYGYTF

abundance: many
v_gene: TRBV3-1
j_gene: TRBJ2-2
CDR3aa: CASSQRRSTGELFF

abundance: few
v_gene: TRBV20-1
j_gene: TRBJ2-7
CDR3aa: CSARTGRTYEQYF

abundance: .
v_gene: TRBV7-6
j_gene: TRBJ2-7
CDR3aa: CASSFGPSGGAYEQYF

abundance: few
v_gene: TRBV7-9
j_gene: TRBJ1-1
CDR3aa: CASSLTGDGTEAFF

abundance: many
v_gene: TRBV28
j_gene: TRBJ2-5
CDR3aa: CASSDSGTGGQETQYF

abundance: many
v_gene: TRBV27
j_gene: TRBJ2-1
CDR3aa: CASTLSSGGDNEQFF

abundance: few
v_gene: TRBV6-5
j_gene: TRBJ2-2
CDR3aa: CASSYKGQTGELFF

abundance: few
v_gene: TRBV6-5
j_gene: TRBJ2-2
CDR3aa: CASSYSYPTGELFF

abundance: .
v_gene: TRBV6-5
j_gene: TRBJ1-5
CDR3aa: CASSYTGQEYQPQHF

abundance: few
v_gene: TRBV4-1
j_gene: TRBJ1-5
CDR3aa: CASSHTTGLSNQPQHF

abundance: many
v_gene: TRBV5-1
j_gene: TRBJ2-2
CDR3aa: CASTLDRRAHTGELFF

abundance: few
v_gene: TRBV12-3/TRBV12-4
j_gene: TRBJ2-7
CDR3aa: CASSLGSAARGSSRVYEQYF

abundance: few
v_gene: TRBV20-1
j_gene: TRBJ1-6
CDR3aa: CSASRRRDSPLHF

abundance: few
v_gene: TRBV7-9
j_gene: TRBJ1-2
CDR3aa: CASSLAPQTGANGYTF

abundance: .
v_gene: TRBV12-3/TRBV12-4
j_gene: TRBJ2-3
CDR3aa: CASSWARADTQYF

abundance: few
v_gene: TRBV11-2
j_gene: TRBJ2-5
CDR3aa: CASSLRAFEWDKETQYF

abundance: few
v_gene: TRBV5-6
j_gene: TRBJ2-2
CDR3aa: CASNSQQGFARAGELFF